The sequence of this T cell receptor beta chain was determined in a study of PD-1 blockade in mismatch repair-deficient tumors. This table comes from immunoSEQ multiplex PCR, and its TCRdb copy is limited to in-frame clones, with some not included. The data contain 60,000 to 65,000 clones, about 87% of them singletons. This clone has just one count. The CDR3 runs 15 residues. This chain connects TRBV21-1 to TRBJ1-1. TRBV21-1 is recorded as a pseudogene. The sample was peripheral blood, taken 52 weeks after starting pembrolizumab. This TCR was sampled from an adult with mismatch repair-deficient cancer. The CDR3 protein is CASSSPRSMNTEAFF. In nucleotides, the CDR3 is TGTGCCAGCAGCAGCCCCCGGAGTATGAACACTGAAGCTTTCTTT.